This T cell receptor (beta chain) was captured by sequencing in a study of blood T cells in healthy people across ages. Study overall: About one barcoded beta molecule was captured per two T cells (by template switching). Findings of the study overall: Per million T cells, the diversity of TCR beta decreased roughly linearly as age advanced.

On this clonotype itself: The target antigen is unknown.

Trimming at V came to 3 bases and at J to 9 bases, leaving 7 bases not matched to a gene. CDR3 size: 15 residues. Germline-derived CDR1 and CDR2 are SGHRS and YFSETQ. The authors ran a second PCR of about 7 to 11 cycles using a sample-barcoded 5' primer and a J-beta primer mix. Every molecule of cDNA carried a tag from a template-switch adaptor with 12 random nucleotides. TCRdb re-called the 5' RACE reads with MiXCR, one entry per CDR3 protein. The sample holds hundreds of thousands of distinct CDR3 sequences; 40% to 50% are singletons and the top ten take approximately 23%. The chain uses TRBV5-1 and TRBJ1-6, with TRBD1 matching over 9 bases. The material sequenced was blood. The source of this sequence is a man at least 80 years old in good health. Here the CDR3 reads CASSSRTGVVSPLHF. DNA for the CDR3: TGCGCCAGCAGCTCCCGGACAGGGGTCGTTTCACCCCTCCACTTT. Using reference TRBV5-1 and TRBJ1-6 for the parts outside the CDR3, the full variable domain is KAGVTQTPRYLIKTRGQQVTLSCSPISGHRSVSWYQQTPGQGLQFLFEYFSETQRNKGNFPGRFSGRQFSNSRSEMNVSTLELGDSALYLCASSSRTGVVSPLHFGNGTRLTVT.